This T cell receptor beta chain was sequenced for a study of blood T cell repertoires in COVID-19. Study details: Cohort 3 recovered donors had two negative PCRs, clearance, or symptom resolution.

Sequenced by immunoSEQ multiplex PCR; TCRdb stores in-frame clones only, minus some. In the table there are some 180,000 clones, about 88% of which are singletons. The sequence was collected from a middle-aged woman in a cohort exposed to, infected with or recovered from COVID-19 (not recorded which). Sequenced: PBMCs or T cells enriched from blood (not recorded which).

CDR3 residues: CASKQGSANEKLFF. The CDR3 DNA reads TGTGCCAGCAAGCAGGGGTCAGCTAATGAAAAACTGTTTTTT. The V gene is TRBV27, the J gene TRBJ1-4, with D possibly TRBD1 on 6 matching bases. Trimming cost V 7 bases and J 3 bases, with 12 bases left between them. There are 14 residues in the CDR3. The germline CDR1 and CDR2 sequences are MNHEY and SMNVEV (reference sequence). The full variable domain, its missing parts supplied by reference TRBV27 and TRBJ1-4, is EAQVTQNPRYLITVTGKKLTVTCSQNMNHEYMSWYRQDPGLGLRQIYYSMNVEVTDKGDVPEGYKVSRKEKRNFPLILESPSPNQTSLYFCASKQGSANEKLFFGSGTQLSVL.